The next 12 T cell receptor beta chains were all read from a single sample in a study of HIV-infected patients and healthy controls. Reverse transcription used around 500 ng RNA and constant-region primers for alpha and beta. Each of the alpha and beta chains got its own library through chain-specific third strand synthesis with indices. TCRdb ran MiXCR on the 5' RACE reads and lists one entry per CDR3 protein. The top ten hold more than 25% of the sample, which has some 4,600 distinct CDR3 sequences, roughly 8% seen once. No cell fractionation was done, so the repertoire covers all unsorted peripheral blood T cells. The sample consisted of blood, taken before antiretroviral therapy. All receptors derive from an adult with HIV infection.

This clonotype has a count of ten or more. The CDR3 DNA follows: TGTGCCAGCAGATCCGGACAGTCCGGGGAGCTGTTTTTT. It translates to CASRSGQSGELFF. This chain links TRBV5-4 with TRBJ2-2; perhaps TRBD1 as D (6 bases). Germline values: CDR1 SGHNT, CDR2 YYREEE (reference sequence). This CDR3 region has 13 residues. Trimming removed 5 bases from V and 6 bases from J, with 11 bases in between.

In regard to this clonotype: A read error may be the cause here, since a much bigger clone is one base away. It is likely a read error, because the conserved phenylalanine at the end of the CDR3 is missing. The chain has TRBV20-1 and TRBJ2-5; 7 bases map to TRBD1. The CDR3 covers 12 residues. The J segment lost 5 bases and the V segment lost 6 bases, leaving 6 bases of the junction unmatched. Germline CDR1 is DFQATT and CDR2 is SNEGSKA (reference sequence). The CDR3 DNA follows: TGCAGTGCCCCGCCCAGGGGGGAGACCCAGTACTTA. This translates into CSAPPRGETQYL.

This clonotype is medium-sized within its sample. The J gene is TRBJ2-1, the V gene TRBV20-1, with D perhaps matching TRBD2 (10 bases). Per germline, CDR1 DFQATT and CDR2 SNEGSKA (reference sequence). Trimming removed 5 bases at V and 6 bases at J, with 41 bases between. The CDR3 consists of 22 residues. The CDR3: CSADSGTGRVAGGQHLLNEQFF. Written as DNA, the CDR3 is TGCAGTGCTGACAGCGGGACAGGGAGGGTAGCGGGAGGCCAACATTTGCTCAATGAGCAGTTCTTC.

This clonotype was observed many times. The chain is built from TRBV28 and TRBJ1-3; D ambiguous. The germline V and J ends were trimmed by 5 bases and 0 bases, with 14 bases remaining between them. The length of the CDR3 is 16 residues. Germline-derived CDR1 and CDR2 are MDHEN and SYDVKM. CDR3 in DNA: TGTGCCAGCAGTCCCCCAACGGGCCTCTCTGGAAACACCATATATTTT. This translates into CASSPPTGLSGNTIYF.

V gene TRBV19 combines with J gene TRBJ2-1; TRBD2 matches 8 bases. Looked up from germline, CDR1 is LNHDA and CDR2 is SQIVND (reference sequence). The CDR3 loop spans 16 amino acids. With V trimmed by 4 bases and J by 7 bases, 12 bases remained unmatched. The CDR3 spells CASSTRKRESWNEQFF. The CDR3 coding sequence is TGTGCCAGTAGTACCCGGAAGCGGGAGTCTTGGAATGAGCAGTTCTTC.

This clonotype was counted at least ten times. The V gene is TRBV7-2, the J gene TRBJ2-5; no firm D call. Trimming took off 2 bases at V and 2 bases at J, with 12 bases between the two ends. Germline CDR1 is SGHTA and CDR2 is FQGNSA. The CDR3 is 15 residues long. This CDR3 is CASSLQGMGQETQYF. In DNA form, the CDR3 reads TGTGCCAGCAGCTTACAAGGCATGGGACAAGAGACCCAGTACTTC.

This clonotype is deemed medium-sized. Here the CDR3 DNA reads TGTGCCAGCAGCTCCCGGAGCCACGGAGAAGAGACCCAGTACTTC. This gives the protein CASSSRSHGEETQYF. The chain combines TRBV28 with TRBJ2-5, with D uncertain. V was clipped by 6 bases and J by 3 bases, with 17 bases between them. CDR1 and CDR2 from the germline V gene are MDHEN and SYDVKM. This CDR3 comprises 15 residues.

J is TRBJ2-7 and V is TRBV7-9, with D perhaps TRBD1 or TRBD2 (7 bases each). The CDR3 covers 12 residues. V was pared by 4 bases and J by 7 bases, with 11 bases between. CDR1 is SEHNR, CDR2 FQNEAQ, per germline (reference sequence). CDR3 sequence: CASSYQGGEQYF. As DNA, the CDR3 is TGTGCCAGCAGCTATCAGGGGGGGGAGCAGTACTTC.

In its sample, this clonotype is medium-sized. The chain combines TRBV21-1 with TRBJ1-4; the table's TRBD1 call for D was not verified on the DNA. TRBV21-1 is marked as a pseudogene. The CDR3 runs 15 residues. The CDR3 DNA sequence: TGTGCCAGCCACGGGGACGGAGGTCACAATGAAAAACTGTTTTTT. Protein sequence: CASHGDGGHNEKLFF.

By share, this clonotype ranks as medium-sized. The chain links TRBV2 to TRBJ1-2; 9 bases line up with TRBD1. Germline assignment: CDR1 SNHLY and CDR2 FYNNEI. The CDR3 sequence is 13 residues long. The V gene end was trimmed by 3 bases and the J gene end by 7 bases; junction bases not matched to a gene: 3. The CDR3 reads CASSEGQGIGYTF. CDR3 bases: TGTGCCAGCAGTGAGGGACAGGGTATTGGCTACACCTTC.

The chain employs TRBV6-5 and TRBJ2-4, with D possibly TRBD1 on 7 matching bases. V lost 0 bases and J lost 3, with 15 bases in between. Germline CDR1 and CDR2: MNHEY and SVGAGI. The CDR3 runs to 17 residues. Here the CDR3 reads CASSYSAGGSGKNIQYF. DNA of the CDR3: TGTGCCAGCAGTTACTCGGCAGGGGGTAGCGGCAAAAACATTCAGTACTTC.

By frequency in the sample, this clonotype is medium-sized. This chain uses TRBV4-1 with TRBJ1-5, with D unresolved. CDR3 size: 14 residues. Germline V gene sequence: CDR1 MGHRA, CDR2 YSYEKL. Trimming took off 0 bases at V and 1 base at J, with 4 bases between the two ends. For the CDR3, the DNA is TGCGCCAGCAGCCAAGAATCCAGCAATCAGCCCCAGCATTTT. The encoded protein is CASSQESSNQPQHF.